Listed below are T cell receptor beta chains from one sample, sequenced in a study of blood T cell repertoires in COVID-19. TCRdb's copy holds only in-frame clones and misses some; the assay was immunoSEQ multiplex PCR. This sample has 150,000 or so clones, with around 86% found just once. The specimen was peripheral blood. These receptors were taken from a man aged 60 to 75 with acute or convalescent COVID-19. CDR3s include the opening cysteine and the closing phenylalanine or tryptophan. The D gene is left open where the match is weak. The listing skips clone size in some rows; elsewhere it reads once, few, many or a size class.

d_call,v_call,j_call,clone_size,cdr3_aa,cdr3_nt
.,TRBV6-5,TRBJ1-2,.,CASGGAPDYGYTF,TGTGCCAGCGGAGGTGCCCCGGACTATGGCTACACCTTC
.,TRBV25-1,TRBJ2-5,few,CASSANPGQGIRETQYF,TGTGCCAGCAGTGCCAACCCGGGGCAGGGGATCCGAGAGACCCAGTACTTC
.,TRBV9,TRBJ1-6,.,CASSEGRGQNSPLHF,TGTGCCAGCAGCGAGGGTAGGGGCCAGAATTCACCCCTCCACTTT
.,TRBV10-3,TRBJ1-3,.,CAIRKAGQHGNTIYF,TGTGCCATCAGAAAGGCGGGGCAGCATGGAAACACCATATATTTT
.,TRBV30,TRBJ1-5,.,CAWSRPGSNQPQHF,TGTGCCTGGAGTAGGCCGGGTAGCAATCAGCCCCAGCATTTT
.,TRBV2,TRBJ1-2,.,CASSEGPDYGYTF,TGTGCCAGCAGTGAAGGTCCGGACTATGGCTACACCTTC
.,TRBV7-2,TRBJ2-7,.,CASSLAPTTYEQYF,TGTGCCAGCAGCTTAGCGCCAACAACCTACGAGCAGTACTTC
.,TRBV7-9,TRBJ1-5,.,CASSLTQGSVFSSNQPQHF,TGTGCCAGCAGCTTAACACAGGGCTCGGTGTTTTCTAGCAATCAGCCCCAGCATTTT
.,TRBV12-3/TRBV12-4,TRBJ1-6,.,CASSRGGPLHF,TGTGCCAGCAGCCGGGGGGGACCCCTCCACTTT
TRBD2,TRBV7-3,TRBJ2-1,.,CASSMRGGSYNEQFF,TGTGCCAGCAGCATGAGGGGAGGGTCCTACAATGAGCAGTTCTTC
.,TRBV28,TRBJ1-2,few,CASSSGPIYGYTF,TGTGCCAGCAGTTCCGGTCCAATCTATGGCTACACCTTC
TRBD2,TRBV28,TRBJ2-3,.,CASSTGTSADTQYF,TGTGCCAGCAGTACCGGGACTAGCGCAGATACGCAGTATTTT
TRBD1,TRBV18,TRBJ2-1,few,CASSGQENYNEQFF,TGTGCCAGCTCCGGACAGGAAAACTACAATGAGCAGTTCTTC
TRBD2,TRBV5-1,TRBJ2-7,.,CASSSDLAGGGEQYF,TGCGCCAGCAGCTCCGATTTAGCGGGAGGGGGCGAGCAGTACTTC
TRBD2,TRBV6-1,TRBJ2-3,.,CASSARLAGGPPDTQYF,TGTGCCAGCAGTGCCCGACTAGCGGGAGGCCCCCCAGATACGCAGTATTTT
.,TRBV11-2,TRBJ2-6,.,CASSFAGANVLTF,TGTGCCAGCAGCTTCGCTGGGGCCAACGTCCTGACTTTC
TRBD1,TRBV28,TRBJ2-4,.,CASSTPTGVLLAKNIQYF,TGTGCCAGCAGTACGCCGACAGGGGTCCTTTTAGCCAAAAACATTCAGTACTTC
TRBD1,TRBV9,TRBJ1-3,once,CASSERTGYTIYF,TGTGCCAGCAGCGAACGGACAGGGTACACCATATATTTT
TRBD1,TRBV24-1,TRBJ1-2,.,CATSAPRGQDPTNYGYTF,TGTGCCACCAGTGCTCCCAGGGGACAGGATCCTACTAACTATGGCTACACCTTC
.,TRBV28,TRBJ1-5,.,CASSPTGPNQPQHF,TGTGCCAGCAGTCCGACAGGCCCCAATCAGCCCCAGCATTTT
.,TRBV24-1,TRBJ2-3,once,CATSDAGLGTDTQYF,TGTGCCACCAGTGACGCAGGGTTAGGCACAGATACGCAGTATTTT
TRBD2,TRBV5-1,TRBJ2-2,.,CASSLARTSGIGELFF,TGCGCCAGCAGCTTGGCCCGGACTAGCGGGATAGGGGAGCTGTTTTTT
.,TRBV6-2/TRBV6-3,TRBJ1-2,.,CASSYVRGYGYTF,TGTGCCAGCAGTTACGTGAGGGGGTATGGCTACACCTTC
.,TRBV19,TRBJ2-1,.,CASSIEGDSYNEQFF,TGTGCCAGTAGTATTGAGGGGGACTCCTACAATGAGCAGTTCTTC
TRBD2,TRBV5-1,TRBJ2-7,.,CASSLVAGGSYEQYF,TGCGCCAGCAGCTTGGTCGCGGGAGGGTCCTACGAGCAGTACTTC
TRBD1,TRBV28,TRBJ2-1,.,CASSRGTGYTYNEQFF,TGTGCCAGCAGTAGAGGGACAGGGTATACCTACAATGAGCAGTTCTTC
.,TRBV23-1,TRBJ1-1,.,CASRKGDWRNTEAFF,TGCGCCAGCAGAAAAGGGGATTGGAGGAACACTGAAGCTTTCTTT
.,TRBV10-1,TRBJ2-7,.,CASSESQVSPQYF,TGCGCCAGCAGTGAGTCGCAGGTTTCACCGCAGTACTTC
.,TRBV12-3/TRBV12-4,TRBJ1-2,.,CASSLYYGYTF,TGTGCCAGCAGTCTCTACTATGGCTACACCTTC
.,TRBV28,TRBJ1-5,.,CASSLRGGEQPQHF,TGTGCCAGCAGTTTGAGAGGGGGAGAGCAGCCCCAGCATTTT
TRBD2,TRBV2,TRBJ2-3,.,CASIRLAVTDTQYF,TGTGCCAGCATCAGACTAGCGGTCACAGATACGCAGTATTTT
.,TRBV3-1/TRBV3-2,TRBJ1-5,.,CASSQDSGGRSQPQHF,TGTGCCAGCAGCCAAGATAGCGGGGGGCGAAGCCAGCCCCAGCATTTT
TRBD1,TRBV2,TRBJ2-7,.,CASSEIVTGGSYEQYF,TGTGCCAGCAGTGAAATTGTGACAGGGGGGTCCTACGAGCAGTACTTC
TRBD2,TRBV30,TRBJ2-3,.,CAWSGRRGTRRDTQYF,TGTGCCTGGAGTGGGCGCCGTGGGACTAGAAGGGATACGCAGTATTTT
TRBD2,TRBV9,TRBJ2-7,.,CASSPWGGGPYEQYF,TGTGCCAGCAGCCCCTGGGGGGGAGGGCCTTACGAGCAGTACTTC